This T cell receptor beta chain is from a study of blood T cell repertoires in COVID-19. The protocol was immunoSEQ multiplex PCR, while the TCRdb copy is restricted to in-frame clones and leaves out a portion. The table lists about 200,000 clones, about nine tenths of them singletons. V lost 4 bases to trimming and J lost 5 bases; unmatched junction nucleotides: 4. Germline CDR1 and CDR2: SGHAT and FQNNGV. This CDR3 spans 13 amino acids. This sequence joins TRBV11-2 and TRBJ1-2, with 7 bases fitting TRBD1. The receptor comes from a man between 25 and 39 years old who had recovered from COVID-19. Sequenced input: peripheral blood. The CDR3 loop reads CASSSDRSYGYTF. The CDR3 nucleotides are TGTGCCAGCAGCTCGGACAGGTCGTATGGCTACACCTTC.